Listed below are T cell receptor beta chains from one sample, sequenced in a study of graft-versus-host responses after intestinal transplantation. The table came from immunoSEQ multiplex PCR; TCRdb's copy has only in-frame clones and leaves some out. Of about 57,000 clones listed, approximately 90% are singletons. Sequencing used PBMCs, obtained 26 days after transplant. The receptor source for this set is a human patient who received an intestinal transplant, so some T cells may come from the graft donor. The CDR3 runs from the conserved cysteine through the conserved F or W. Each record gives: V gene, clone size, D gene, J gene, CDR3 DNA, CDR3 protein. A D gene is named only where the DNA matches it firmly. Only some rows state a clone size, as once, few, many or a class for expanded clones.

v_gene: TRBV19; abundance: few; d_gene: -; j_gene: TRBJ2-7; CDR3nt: TGTGCCAGTAGTCCCGGACTCGGGGAGCAGTACTTC; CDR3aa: CASSPGLGEQYF
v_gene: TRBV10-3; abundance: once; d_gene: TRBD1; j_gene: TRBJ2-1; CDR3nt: TGTGCCATCAGTGAGTCCCAGGGGGATGAGCAGTTCTTC; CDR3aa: CAISESQGDEQFF
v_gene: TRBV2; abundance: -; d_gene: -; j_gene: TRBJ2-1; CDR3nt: TGTGCCAGCAATCCTATCCGGGACTCTACCGAACAGGGGTCCTACAATGAGCAGTTCTTC; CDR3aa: CASNPIRDSTEQGSYNEQFF
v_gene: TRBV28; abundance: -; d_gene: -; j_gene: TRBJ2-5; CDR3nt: TGTGCCAGCAGTTTGGGGACTGGTCTATTGGAGACCCAGTACTTC; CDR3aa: CASSLGTGLLETQYF
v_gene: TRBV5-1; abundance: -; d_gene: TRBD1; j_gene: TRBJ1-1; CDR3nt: TGCGCCAGCAGCTGGACAGGGTCTGAAGCTTTCTTT; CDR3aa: CASSWTGSEAFF
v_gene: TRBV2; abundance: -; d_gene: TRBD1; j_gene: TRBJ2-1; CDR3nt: TGTGCCAGCGGGTACAGGGGGTCCCACAATGAGCAGTTCTTC; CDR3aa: CASGYRGSHNEQFF
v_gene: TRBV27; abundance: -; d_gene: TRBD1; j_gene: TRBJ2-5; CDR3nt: TGTGCCAGCAATAAGTGGGGACAGGGGGCTTATGAGACCCAGTACTTC; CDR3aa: CASNKWGQGAYETQYF
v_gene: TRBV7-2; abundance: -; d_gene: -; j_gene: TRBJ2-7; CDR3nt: TGTGCCAGCAGCTTAGGGGGAGTCGGGAGCTCCTACGAGCAGTACTTC; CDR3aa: CASSLGGVGSSYEQYF
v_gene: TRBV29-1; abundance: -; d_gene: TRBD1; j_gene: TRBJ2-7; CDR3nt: TGCAGCGTTGTGGGGGACAGGTTCAAGGCCTACGAGCAGTACTTC; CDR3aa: CSVVGDRFKAYEQYF
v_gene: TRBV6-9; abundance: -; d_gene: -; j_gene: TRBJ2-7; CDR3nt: TGTGCCAGCAGTTATTCAGGGGTCGCCCAATACGAGCAGTACTTC; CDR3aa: CASSYSGVAQYEQYF
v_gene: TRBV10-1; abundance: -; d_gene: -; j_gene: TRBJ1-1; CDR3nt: TGCGCCAGCAGGGGCTTGAACACTGAAGCTTTCTTT; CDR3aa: CASRGLNTEAFF
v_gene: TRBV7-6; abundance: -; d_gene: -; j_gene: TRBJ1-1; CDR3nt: TGTGCCAGCAGCTTACAGCGGGGTACTGAAGCTTTCTTT; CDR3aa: CASSLQRGTEAFF
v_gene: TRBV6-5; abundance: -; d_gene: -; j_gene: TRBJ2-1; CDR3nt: TGTGCCAGCAGTACCTTTGACAGACCGAATGAGCAGTTCTTC; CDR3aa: CASSTFDRPNEQFF
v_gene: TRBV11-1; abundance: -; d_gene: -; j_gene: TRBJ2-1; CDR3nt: TGTGCCAGCAGCCGCCGATCGGGCTACAATGAGCAGTTCTTC; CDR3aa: CASSRRSGYNEQFF
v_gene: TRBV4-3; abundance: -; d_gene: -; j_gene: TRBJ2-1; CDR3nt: TGCGCCAGCAGCCAAGTATTGCAGGGCTCCTACAATGAGCAGTTCTTC; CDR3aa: CASSQVLQGSYNEQFF
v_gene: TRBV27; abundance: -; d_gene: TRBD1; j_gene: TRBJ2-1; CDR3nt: TGTGCCAGCAGTCTACGTCCCGGGACAGGGGGCGGGGTGACCTACAATGAGCAGTTCTTC; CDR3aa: CASSLRPGTGGGVTYNEQFF
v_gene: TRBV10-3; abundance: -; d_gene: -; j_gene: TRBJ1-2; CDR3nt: TGTGCCATCAGTGAGTCCGCAGACTATGGCTACACCTTC; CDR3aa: CAISESADYGYTF
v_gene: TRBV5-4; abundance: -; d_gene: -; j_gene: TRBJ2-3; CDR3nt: TGTGCCAGCAGCGACAGAGGCTTCTACACAGATACGCAGTATTTT; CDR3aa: CASSDRGFYTDTQYF
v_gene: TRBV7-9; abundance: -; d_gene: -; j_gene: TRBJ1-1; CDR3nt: TGTGCCACCAAAGGGAGGGGAGATCGGGCTTTCTTT; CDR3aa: CATKGRGDRAFF
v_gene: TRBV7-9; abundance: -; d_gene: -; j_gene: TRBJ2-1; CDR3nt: TGTGCCAGCAGCGACCCCGGAGGCTACAATGAGCAGTTCTTC; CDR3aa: CASSDPGGYNEQFF
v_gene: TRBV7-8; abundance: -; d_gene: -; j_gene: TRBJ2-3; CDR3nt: TGTGCCAGCAGCTTAGGACAGAATACGCAGTATTTT; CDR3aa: CASSLGQNTQYF
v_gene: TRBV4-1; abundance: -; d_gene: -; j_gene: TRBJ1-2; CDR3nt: TGCGCCAGCAGCCCGCCCGGACAGCGGGGGTATGGCTACACCTTC; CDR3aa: CASSPPGQRGYGYTF
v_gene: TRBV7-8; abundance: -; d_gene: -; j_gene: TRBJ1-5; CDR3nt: TGTGCCAGCAGCCTCAGGGTGCTGGGGCCCCAGCATTTT; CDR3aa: CASSLRVLGPQHF